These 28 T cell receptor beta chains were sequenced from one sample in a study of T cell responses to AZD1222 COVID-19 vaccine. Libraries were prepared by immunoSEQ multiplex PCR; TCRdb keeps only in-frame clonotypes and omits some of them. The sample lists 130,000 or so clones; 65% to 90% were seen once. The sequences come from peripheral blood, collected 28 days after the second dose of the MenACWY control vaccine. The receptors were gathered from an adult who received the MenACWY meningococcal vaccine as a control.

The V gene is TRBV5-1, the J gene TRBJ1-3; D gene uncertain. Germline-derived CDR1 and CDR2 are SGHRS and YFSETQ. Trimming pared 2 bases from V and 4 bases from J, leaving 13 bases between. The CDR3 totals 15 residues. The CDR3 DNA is TGCGCCAGCAGCTTCCAGGCAGGAGGAGGAAACACCATATATTTT. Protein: CASSFQAGGGNTIYF.

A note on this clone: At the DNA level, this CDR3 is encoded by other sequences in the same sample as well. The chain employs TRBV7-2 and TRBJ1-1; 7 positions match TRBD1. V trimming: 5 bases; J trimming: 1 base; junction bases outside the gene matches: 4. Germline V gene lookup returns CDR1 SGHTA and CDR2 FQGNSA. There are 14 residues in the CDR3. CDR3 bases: TGTGCCAGCAGCCTAAGGACAGGGAACACTGAAGCTTTCTTT. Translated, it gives CASSLRTGNTEAFF.

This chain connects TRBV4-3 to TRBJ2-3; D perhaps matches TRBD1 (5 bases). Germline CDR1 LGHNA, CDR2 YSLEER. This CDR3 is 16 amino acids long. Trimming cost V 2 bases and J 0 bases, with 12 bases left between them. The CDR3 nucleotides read TGCGCCAGCAGCCAATCTCAGGGTACTAGCACAGATACGCAGTATTTT. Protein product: CASSQSQGTSTDTQYF.

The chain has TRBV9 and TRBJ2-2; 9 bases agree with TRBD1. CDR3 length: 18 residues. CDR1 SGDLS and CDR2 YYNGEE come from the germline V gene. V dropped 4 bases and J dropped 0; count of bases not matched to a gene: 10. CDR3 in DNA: TGTGCCAGCAGCCTCCGGGACAGGGCCTATTCGAACACCGGGGAGCTGTTTTTT. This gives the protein CASSLRDRAYSNTGELFF.

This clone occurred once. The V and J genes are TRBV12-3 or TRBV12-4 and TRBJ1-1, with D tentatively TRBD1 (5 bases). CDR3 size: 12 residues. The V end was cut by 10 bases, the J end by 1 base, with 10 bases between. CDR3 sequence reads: CATRGQNTEAFF. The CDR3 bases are TGTGCCACCCGAGGACAGAACACTGAAGCTTTCTTT.

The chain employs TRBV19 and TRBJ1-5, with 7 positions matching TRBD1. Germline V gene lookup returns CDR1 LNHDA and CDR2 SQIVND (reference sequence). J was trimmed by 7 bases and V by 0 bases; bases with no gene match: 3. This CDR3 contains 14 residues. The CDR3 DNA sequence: TGTGCCAGTAGTATAGAAGGGACAGTCCAGCCCCAGCATTTT. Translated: CASSIEGTVQPQHF. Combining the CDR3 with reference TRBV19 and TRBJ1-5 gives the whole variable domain DGGITQSPKYLFRKEGQNVTLSCEQNLNHDAMYWYRQDPGQGLRLIYYSQIVNDFQKGDIAEGYSVSREKKESFPLTVTSAQKNPTAFYLCASSIEGTVQPQHFGDGTRLSIL.

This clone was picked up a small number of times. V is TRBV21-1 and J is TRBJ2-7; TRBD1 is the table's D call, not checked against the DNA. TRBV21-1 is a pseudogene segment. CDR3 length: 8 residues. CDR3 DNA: TGTGCCAGCAGCCAGGACATAGTC. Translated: CASSQDIV.

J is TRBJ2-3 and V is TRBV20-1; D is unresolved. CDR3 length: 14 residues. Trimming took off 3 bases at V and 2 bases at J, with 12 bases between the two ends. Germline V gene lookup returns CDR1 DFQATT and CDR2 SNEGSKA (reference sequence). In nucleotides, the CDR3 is TGCAGTGCTAGTCCCAGGATAGACACAGATACGCAGTATTTT. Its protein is CSASPRIDTDTQYF.

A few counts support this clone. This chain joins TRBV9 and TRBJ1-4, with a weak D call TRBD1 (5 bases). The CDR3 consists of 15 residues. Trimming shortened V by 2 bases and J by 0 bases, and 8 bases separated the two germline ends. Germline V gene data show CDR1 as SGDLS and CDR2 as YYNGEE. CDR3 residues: CASSVLGATNEKLFF. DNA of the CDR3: TGTGCCAGCAGCGTTCTAGGGGCAACTAATGAAAAACTGTTTTTT.

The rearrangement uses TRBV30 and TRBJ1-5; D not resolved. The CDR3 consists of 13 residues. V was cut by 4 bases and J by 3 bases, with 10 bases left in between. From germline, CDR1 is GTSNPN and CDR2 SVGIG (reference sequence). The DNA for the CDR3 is TGTGCCTGGAAGGGTCAGTTCAATCAGCCCCAGCATTTT. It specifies CAWKGQFNQPQHF. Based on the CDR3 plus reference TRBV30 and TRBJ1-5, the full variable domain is SQTIHQWPATLVQPVGSPLSLECTVEGTSNPNLYWYRQAAGRGLQLLFYSVGIGQISSEVPQNLSASRPQDRQFILSSKKLLLSDSGFYLCAWKGQFNQPQHFGDGTRLSIL.

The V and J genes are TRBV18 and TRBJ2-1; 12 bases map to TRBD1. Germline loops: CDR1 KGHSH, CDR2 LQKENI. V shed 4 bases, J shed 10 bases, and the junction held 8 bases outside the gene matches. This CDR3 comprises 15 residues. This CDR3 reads CASSRAGTGGIEQFF. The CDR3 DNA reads TGTGCCAGCTCACGCGCCGGGACAGGGGGCATAGAGCAGTTCTTC.

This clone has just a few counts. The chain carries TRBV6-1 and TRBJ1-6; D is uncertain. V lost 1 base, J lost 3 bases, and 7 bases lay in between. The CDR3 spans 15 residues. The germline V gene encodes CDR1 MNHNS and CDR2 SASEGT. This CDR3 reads CASSEEGSYNSPLHF. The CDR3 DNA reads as TGTGCCAGCAGTGAAGAGGGCAGCTATAATTCACCCCTCCACTTT.

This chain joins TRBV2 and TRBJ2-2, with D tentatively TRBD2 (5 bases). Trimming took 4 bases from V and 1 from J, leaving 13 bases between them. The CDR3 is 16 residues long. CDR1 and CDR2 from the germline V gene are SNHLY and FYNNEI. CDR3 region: CASSVEGARNTGELFF. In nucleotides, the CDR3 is TGTGCCAGCAGTGTAGAGGGAGCGAGGAACACCGGGGAGCTGTTTTTT. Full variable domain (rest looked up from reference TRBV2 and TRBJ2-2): EPEVTQTPSHQVTQMGQEVILRCVPISNHLYFYWYRQILGQKVEFLVSFYNNEISEKSEIFDDQFSVERPDGSNFTLKIRSTKLEDSAMYFCASSVEGARNTGELFFGEGSRLTVL.

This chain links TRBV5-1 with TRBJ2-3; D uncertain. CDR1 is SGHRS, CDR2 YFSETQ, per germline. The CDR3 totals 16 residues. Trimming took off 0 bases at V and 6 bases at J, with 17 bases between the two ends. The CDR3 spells CASSLGVAGPGDTQYF. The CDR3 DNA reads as TGCGCCAGCAGCTTGGGCGTCGCCGGGCCCGGGGATACGCAGTATTTT.

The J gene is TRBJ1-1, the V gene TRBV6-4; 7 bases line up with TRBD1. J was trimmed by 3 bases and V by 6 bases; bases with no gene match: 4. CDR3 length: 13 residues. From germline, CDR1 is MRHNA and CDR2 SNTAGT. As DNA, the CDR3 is TGTGCCAGCAGGCGAGGGGGCGACACTGAAGCTTTCTTT. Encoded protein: CASRRGGDTEAFF.

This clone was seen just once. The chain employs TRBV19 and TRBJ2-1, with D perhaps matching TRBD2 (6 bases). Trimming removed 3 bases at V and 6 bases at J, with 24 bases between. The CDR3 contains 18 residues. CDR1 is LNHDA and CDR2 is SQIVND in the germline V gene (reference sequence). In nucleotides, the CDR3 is TGTGCCAGTAGTATTCGCGAGTTGGGAGGATCTAAGGGCAATGAGCAGTTCTTC. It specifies CASSIRELGGSKGNEQFF.

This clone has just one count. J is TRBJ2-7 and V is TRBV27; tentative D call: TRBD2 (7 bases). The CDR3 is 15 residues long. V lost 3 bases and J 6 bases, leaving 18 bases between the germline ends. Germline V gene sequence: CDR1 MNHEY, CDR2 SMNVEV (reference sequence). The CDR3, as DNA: TGTGCCAGCAGTTTTGGGGGGGGAGGGACATCCGAGCAGTACTTC. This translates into CASSFGGGGTSEQYF.

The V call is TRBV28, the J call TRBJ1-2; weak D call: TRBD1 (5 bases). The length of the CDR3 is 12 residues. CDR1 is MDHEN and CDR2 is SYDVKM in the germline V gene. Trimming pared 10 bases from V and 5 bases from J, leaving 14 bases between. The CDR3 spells CATYTGEYGYTF. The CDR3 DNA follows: TGTGCCACCTACACGGGGGAATATGGCTACACCTTC.

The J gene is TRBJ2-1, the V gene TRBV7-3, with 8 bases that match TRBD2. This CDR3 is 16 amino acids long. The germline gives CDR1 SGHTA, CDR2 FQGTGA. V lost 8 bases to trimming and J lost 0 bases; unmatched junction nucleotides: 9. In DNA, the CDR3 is TGTGCCAGCCGAACTAGCGGTCCGAGCTCCTACAATGAGCAGTTCTTC. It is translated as CASRTSGPSSYNEQFF.

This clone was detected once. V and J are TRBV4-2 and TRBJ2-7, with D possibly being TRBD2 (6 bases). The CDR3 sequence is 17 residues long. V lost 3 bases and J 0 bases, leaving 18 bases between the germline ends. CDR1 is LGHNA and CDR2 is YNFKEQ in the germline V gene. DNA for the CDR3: TGTGCCAGCAGCCATGGACAAGGACTATCCTTCTCCTACGAGCAGTACTTC. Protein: CASSHGQGLSFSYEQYF.

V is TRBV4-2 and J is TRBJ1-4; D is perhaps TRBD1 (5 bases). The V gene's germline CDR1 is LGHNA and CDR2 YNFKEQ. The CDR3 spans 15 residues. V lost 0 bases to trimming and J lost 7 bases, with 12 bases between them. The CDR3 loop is CASSQEGEWGEKLFF. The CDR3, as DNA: TGTGCCAGCAGCCAAGAGGGGGAGTGGGGTGAAAAACTGTTTTTT.

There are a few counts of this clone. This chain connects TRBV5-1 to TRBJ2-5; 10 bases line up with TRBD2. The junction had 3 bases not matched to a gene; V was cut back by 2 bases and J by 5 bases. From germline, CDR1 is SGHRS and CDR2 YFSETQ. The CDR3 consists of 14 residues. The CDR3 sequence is CASSFLAGAETQYF. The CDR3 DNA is TGCGCCAGCAGCTTCCTAGCGGGGGCGGAGACCCAGTACTTC.

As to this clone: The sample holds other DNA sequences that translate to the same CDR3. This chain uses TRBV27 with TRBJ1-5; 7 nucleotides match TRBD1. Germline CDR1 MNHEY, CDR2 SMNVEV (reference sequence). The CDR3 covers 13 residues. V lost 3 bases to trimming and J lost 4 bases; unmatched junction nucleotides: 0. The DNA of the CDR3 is TGTGCCAGCAGTTTGGGACAGAATCAGCCCCAGCATTTT. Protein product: CASSLGQNQPQHF.

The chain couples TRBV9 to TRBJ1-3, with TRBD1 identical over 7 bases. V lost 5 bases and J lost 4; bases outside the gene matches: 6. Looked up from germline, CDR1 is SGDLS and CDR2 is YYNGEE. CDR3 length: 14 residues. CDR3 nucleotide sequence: TGTGCCAGCAGTCGGACAGGCGTCGGAAACACCATATATTTT. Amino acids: CASSRTGVGNTIYF.

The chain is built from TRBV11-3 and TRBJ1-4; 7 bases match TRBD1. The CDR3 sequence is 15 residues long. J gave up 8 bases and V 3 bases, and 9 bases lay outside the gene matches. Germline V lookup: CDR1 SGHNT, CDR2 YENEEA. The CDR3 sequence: CASSFAGQPGEKLFF. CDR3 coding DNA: TGTGCCAGCAGCTTCGCGGGACAGCCAGGAGAAAAACTGTTTTTT.

In nucleotides, the CDR3 is TGCGCCAGCAGCCAACGGACAGGGACCAAAAACATTCAGTACTTC. This translates into CASSQRTGTKNIQYF. The chain recombines TRBV4-3 with TRBJ2-4; 8 nucleotides line up with TRBD1. V dropped 2 bases and J dropped 2; count of bases not matched to a gene: 2. The CDR3 runs 15 residues. CDR1 is LGHNA and CDR2 is YSLEER in the germline V gene.

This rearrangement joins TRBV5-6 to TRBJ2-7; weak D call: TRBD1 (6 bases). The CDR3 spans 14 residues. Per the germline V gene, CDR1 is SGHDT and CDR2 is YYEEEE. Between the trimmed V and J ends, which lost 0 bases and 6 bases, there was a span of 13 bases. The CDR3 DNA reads TGTGCCAGCAGCTTGGCCCCAGGGGCCGGCGAGCAGTACTTC. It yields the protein CASSLAPGAGEQYF. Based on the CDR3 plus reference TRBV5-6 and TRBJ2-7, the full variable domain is DAGVTQSPTHLIKTRGQQVTLRCSPKSGHDTVSWYQQALGQGPQFIFQYYEEEERQRGNFPDRFSGHQFPNYSSELNVNALLLGDSALYLCASSLAPGAGEQYFGPGTRLTVT.

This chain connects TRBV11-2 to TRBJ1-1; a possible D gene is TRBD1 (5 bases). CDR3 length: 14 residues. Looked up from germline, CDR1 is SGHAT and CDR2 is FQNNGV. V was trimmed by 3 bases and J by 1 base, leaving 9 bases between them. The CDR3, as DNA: TGTGCCAGCAGCTTGGGGGTTTCGAACACTGAAGCTTTCTTT. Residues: CASSLGVSNTEAFF.